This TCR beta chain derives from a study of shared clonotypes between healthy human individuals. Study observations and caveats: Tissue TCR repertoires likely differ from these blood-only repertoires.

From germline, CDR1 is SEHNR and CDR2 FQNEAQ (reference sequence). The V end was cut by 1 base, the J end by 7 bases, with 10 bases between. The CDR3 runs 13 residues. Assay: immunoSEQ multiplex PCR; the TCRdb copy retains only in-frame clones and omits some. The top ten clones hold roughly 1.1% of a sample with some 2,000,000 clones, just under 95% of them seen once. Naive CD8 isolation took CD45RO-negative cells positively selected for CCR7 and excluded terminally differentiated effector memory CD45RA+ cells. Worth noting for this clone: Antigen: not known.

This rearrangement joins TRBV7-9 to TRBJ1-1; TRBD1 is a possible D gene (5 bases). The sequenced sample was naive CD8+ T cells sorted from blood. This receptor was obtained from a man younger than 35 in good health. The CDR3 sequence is CASSLDPGGEAFF. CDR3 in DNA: TGTGCCAGCAGCTTAGATCCGGGGGGTGAAGCTTTCTTT.